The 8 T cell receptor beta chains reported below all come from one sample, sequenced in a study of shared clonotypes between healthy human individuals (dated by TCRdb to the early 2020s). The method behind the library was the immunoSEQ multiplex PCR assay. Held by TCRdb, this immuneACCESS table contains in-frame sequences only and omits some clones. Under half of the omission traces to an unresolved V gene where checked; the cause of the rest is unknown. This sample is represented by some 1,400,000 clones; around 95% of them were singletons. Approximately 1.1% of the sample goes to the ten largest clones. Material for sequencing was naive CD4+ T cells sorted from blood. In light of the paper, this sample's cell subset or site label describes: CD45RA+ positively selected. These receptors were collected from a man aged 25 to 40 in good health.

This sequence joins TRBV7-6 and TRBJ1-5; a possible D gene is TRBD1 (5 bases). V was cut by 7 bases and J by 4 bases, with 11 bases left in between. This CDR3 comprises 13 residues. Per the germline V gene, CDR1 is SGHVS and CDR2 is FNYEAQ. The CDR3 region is CASILTVNQPQHF. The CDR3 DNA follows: TGTGCCAGCATCCTGACAGTTAATCAGCCCCAGCATTTT.

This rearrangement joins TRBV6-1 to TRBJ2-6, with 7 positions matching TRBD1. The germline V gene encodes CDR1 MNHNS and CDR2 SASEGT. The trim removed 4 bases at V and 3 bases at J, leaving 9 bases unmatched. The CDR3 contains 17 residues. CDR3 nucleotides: TGTGCCAGCAGTGGCTACAGGGGTAGGATTGGGGCCAACGTCCTGACTTTC. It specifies CASSGYRGRIGANVLTF.

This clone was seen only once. The DNA for the CDR3 is TGTGCCAGCAGCTTAGTTATGGGGGGTTCCGAGCAGTACTTC. It yields the protein CASSLVMGGSEQYF. The chain links TRBV7-8 to TRBJ2-7; D might be TRBD2 (6 bases). This CDR3 has 14 amino acids. The germline V gene encodes CDR1 SGHVS and CDR2 FQNEAQ. Trimming removed 1 base from V and 6 bases from J, with 13 bases in between.

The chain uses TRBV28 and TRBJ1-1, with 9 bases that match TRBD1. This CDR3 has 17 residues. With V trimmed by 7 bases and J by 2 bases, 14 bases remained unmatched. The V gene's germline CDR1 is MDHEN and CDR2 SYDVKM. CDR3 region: CASTRGQGRGGNTEAFF. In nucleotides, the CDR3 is TGTGCCAGCACCCGAGGACAGGGGCGCGGAGGAAACACTGAAGCTTTCTTT.

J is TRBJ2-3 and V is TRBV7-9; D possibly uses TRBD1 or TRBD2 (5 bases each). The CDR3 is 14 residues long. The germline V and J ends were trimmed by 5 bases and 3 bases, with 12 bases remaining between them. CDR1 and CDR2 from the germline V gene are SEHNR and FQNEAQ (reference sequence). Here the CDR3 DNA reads TGTGCCAGCAGCGCGAGGGGTCGGACAGATACGCAGTATTTT. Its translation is CASSARGRTDTQYF.

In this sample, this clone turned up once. The CDR3 DNA reads as TGTGCCAGCAGTTCATCAGGCACAGATACGCAGTATTTT. Residues: CASSSSGTDTQYF. V is TRBV25-1 and J is TRBJ2-3; D unresolved. The germline gives CDR1 MGHDK, CDR2 SYGVNS. V was cut by 5 bases and J by 1 base, with 7 bases left in between. The CDR3 has 13 residues.

Written as DNA, the CDR3 is TGTGCCAGTAGTACCCAGCGTCACGGGACAGGGGCCGCTGGCTACACCTTC. It codes for CASSTQRHGTGAAGYTF. V and J are TRBV19 and TRBJ1-2; 10 bases match TRBD1. J gave up 7 bases and V 4 bases, and 15 bases lay outside the gene matches. This CDR3 has 17 residues. Germline V CDR1 and CDR2: LNHDA, SQIVND (reference sequence).

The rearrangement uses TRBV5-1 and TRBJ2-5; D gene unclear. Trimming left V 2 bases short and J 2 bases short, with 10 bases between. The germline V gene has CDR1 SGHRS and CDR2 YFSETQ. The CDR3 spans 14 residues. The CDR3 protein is CASSFWAGQETQYF. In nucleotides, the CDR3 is TGCGCCAGCAGCTTCTGGGCCGGGCAAGAGACCCAGTACTTC.